This TCR beta chain was found in a study of cytomegalovirus exposure and HLA in healthy donors. Study results and limitations: The study listed about 150 cytomegalovirus-associated TCR beta chains. A classifier reportedly called cytomegalovirus status with high sensitivity and specificity. There were several of the most significant clusters that appeared linked to common viral pathogens in a later analysis. The records held CMV serostatus as the only immune exposure information.

The germline CDR1 and CDR2 sequences are SGDLS and YYNGEE. CDR3 length equals 15 residues. The junction had 5 bases not matched to a gene; V was cut back by 4 bases and J by 4 bases. In the PCR, 60 Vbeta and 13 Jbeta primers were used. Some clones are missing from TCRdb's copy, which holds only in-frame ones; the method was immunoSEQ multiplex PCR. This sample's table reports tens of thousands of clones. Details on this clone: No antigen is known for it.

The clonotype originates from a middle-aged woman in good health and CMV-seropositive. The chain is built from TRBV9 and TRBJ2-7; TRBD2 agrees at 13 bases. The sequencing sample was made of PBMCs. DNA of the CDR3: TGTGCCAGCAGCTCCGGGACTAGCGGGACTTACGAGCAGTACTTC. This encodes CASSSGTSGTYEQYF.